The TCR beta chain described here comes from a study of cytomegalovirus exposure and HLA in healthy donors. The PCR had 60 Vbeta and 13 Jbeta primers. TCRdb's table, derived via immunoSEQ multiplex PCR, lists solely in-frame clones and lacks some. The repertoire includes more than 150,000 clones, roughly 84% of them detected once, and 0.38% sits in the top ten. Per germline, CDR1 LNHDA and CDR2 SQIVND (reference sequence). The CDR3 runs to 14 residues. Trimming took 7 bases from V and 4 from J, leaving 13 bases between them. Each donor was nominally healthy when sampled (though unrecorded immune exposures were likely). Study-wide findings and caveats: Among the CMV-associated chains, three were confirmed in vitro as specific for CMV antigens. Most CMV-associated TCR beta chains were later found to appear HLA-restricted.

Turning to this clone: Its antigen is unknown.

Sequencing used PBMCs. V is TRBV19 and J is TRBJ2-2; perhaps TRBD2 as D (6 bases). The receptor was isolated from a boy between 2 and 10 years old in good health and CMV-seronegative. Here the CDR3 reads CASIPGSFTGELFF. CDR3 in DNA: TGTGCCAGTATTCCCGGGAGTTTCACCGGGGAGCTGTTTTTT.